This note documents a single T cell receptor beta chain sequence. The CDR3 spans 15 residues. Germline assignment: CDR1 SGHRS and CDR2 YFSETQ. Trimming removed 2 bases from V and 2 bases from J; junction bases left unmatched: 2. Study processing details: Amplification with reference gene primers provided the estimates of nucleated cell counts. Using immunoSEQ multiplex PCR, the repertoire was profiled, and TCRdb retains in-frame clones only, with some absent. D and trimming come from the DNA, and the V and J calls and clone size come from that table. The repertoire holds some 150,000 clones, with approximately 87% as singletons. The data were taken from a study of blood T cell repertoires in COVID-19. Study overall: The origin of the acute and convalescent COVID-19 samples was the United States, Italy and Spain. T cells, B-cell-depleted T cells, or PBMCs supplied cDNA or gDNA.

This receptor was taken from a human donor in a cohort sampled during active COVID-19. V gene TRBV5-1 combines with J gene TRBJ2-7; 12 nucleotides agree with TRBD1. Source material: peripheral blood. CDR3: CASSFGTGGAYEQYF. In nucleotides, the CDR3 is TGCGCCAGCAGCTTTGGGACAGGGGGCGCCTACGAGCAGTACTTC.